This T cell receptor (beta chain) was identified during a study of cytomegalovirus exposure and HLA in healthy donors. About the research overall: Within an early data release were about 80 million unique TCRs drawn from HLA-typed donors. Whole-study results and caveats: A later analysis found TCR association rates differed by HLA locus, highest for DRB1 and lowest for HLA-C. Versus the roughly 700-donor mean, an Asian-associated ancestry cluster reportedly showed fewer N-insertions in a later analysis. Some public TCRs appeared in many individuals, while most sequences were rare.

PCR involved 60 Vbeta and 13 Jbeta primers. The repertoire was sequenced with immunoSEQ multiplex PCR; TCRdb's copy has only in-frame clones and lacks some. The sample yields 75,000 to 90,000 clones, 60% to 80% seen once. Remarks on this clone: What it binds is unknown.

The CDR3 consists of 14 residues. V lost 6 bases and J lost 6; bases outside the gene matches: 9. The V gene's germline CDR1 is MNHNS and CDR2 SASEGT. Sequencing was done on a sample of PBMCs. The TCR originated in a woman between 40 and 50 years old in good health and CMV-seropositive. The chain recombines TRBV6-1 with TRBJ2-7; 9 nucleotides agree with TRBD2. The CDR3 DNA reads TGTGCCAGCAGAGCGGGACTAGCAGACTTCGAGCAGTACTTC. Protein: CASRAGLADFEQYF.